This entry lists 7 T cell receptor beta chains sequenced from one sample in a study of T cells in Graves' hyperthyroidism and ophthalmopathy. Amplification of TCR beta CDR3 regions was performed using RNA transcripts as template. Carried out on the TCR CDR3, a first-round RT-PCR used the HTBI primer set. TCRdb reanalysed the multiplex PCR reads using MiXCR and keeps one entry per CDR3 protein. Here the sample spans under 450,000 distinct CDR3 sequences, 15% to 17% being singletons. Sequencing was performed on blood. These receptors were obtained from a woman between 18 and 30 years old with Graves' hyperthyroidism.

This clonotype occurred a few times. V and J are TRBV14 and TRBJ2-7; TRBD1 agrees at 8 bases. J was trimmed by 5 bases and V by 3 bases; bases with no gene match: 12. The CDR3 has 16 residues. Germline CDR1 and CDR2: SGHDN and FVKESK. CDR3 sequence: CASSHRTGPYDNEQYF. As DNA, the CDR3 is TGTGCCAGCAGCCACAGGACAGGGCCCTACGATAACGAGCAGTACTTC.

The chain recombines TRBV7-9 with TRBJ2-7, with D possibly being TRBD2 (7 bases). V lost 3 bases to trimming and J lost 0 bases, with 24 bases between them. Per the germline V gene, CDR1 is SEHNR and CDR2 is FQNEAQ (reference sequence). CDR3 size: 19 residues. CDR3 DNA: TGTGCCAGCAGCTTCGGGGGGCTCCCAGGGGAGAAGCGCTCCTACGAGCAGTACTTC. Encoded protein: CASSFGGLPGEKRSYEQYF.

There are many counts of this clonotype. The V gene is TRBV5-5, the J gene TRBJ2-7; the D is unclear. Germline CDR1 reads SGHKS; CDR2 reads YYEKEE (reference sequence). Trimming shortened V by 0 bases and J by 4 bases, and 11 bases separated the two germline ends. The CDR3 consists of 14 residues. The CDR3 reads CASSLVGGMYEQYF. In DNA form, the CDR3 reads TGTGCCAGCAGCTTGGTAGGCGGCATGTACGAGCAGTACTTC. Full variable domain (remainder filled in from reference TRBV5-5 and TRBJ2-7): DAGVTQSPTHLIKTRGQQVTLRCSPISGHKSVSWYQQVLGQGPQFIFQYYEKEERGRGNFPDRFSARQFPNYSSELNVNALLLGDSALYLCASSLVGGMYEQYFGPGTRLTVT.

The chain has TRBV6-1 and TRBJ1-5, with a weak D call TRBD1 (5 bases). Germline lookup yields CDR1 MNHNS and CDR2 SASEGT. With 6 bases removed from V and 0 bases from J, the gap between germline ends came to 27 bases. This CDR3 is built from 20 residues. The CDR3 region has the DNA TGTGCCAGCAGACCAAAGACCGTTATTACAGGAGACTATAGCAATCAGCCCCAGCATTTT. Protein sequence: CASRPKTVITGDYSNQPQHF.

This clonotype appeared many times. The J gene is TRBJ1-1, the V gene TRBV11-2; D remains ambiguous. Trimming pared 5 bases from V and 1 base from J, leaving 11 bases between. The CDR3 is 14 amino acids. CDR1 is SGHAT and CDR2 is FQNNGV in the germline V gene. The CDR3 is CASSGVVGNTEAFF. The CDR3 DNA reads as TGTGCCAGCAGCGGCGTGGTAGGGAACACTGAAGCTTTCTTT.

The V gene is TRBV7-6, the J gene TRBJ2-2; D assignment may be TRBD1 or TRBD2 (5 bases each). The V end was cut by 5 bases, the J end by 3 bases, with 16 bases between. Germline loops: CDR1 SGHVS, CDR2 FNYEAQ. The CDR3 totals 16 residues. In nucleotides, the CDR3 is TGTGCCAGCAGCCCAAGCTTGGGGGTCGACACCGGGGAGCTGTTTTTT. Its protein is CASSPSLGVDTGELFF.

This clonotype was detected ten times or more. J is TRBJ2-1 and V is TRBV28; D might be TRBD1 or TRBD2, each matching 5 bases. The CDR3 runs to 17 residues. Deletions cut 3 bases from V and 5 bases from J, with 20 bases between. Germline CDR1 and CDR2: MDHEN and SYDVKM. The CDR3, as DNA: TGTGCCAGCAGTTTCTGGGGCCCCCAAATCGGGGACAATGAGCAGTTCTTC. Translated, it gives CASSFWGPQIGDNEQFF. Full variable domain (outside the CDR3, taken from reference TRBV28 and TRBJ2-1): DVKVTQSSRYLVKRTGEKVFLECVQDMDHENMFWYRQDPGLGLRLIYFSYDVKMKEKGDIPEGYSVSREKKERFSLILESASTNQTSMYLCASSFWGPQIGDNEQFFGPGTRLTVL.